These T cell receptor beta chains were read from a single sample in a study of blood T cell repertoires in COVID-19. This table comes from immunoSEQ multiplex PCR, and its TCRdb copy is limited to in-frame clones, with some not included. The table has some 190,000 clones, about 85% seen once. The sample was peripheral blood. The origin of the receptors is a woman older than 75 with acute or convalescent COVID-19. CDR3s leave out the opening cysteine and the closing phenylalanine or tryptophan. Size is stated for part of the rows, as once, few or many counts, or as a class when the clone is expanded.

abundance,len,v_gene,CDR3aa
.,13,TRBV3-1/TRBV3-2,ASSPGQGLSYEQY
.,11,TRBV11-2,ASSTPGGGTQY
.,16,TRBV6-2/TRBV6-3,ASSYPTTGEATNEKLF
.,14,TRBV9,ASSVGLLSSYNEQF
few,9,TRBV30,ACGLAGEQY
few,13,TRBV19,ASSRGTGPHQPQH
few,13,TRBV5-1,ASSLSPGPAYEQY
.,14,TRBV27,ASSMIQGADNSPLH
.,12,TRBV18,ASSPQGSNTEAF
.,11,TRBV12-3/TRBV12-4,ASSLLIAGALF
.,13,TRBV18,ASSPRGGPRDEQF
few,10,TRBV29-1,SVDRGGTEAF
.,13,TRBV11-1,ASSLSGQENEKLF
.,11,TRBV6-2/TRBV6-3,ASSYPPGYDYT
.,15,TRBV6-2/TRBV6-3,ASSVPLTTRDLDEQY
.,12,TRBV5-1,ASSPGQGGEKLF
.,14,TRBV7-2,ASSSRTGRNYNEQF
.,13,TRBV30,AWSLAGGAPDTQY
.,14,TRBV6-2/TRBV6-3,ASSYQGISGANVLT
.,11,TRBV6-5,ASSQGLGNEQF
.,13,TRBV6-5,ASSYSGTGGWTAF
.,10,TRBV11-2,ASSQEESGYT
few,12,TRBV2,ASRRNLVAQPQH
.,13,TRBV5-1,ASSLEAGRRWGYT
.,14,TRBV4-1,ASSQVTGGNNQPQH
few,13,TRBV30,AWIGGTQGRNEQF
.,13,TRBV6-5,ASSYTGQVHYGYT
.,14,TRBV6-6,ASRPRGQEAKNIQY
.,11,TRBV19,ASSRQGSNTQY
.,12,TRBV6-2/TRBV6-3,ASSLGQTVQPQH
.,16,TRBV9,ASSVGLQTGHYRNEQF
.,11,TRBV29-1,SGWDRENTEAF
.,13,TRBV4-2,ASSQIGTSSYEQY
.,18,TRBV18,ASSPILFGLAGTSPYEQY
once,14,TRBV9,ASSPLPGTESETQY
.,12,TRBV5-1,ASSENREMTEAF
.,14,TRBV19,ASSPPERWRGNTQY
.,12,TRBV6-2/TRBV6-3,ASSRATGYNEQF
.,11,TRBV6-5,ASSPNFEETQY
.,12,TRBV7-8,ASSLADIYQPQH
.,12,TRBV5-1,ASSRGGVTDTQY
.,11,TRBV10-1,ASSGRTGFEQY
.,11,TRBV13,ATQGQSPPEAF
.,13,TRBV27,ASRGQGAGTGELF
.,11,TRBV7-3,ASSRDRGYEQY
.,12,TRBV7-2,ASSLSRGDYGYT
.,12,TRBV5-1,ASSWGQGWYGYT
once,13,TRBV5-1,ASGETGADDNEQF
once,15,TRBV7-2,ASSLVWTSGPTDTQY
.,13,TRBV23-1,ASSQSISSRGEQY
.,11,TRBV3-1/TRBV3-2,ASSQRQPGEQY
.,12,TRBV27,ASSHGAADQPQH
once,12,TRBV2,ASSEVRVSYEQY
.,12,TRBV18,ASSQAGLGDGYT
.,12,TRBV18,ASLKSQGDNEQF